Sequencing of this T cell receptor (beta chain) was carried out in a study of OX40 agonist ivuxolimab in advanced cancers. Study-level information: In this cohort, patients received ivuxolimab, an agonistic anti-OX40 (CD134) antibody. Notes on the study in general: Among the least clonally expanded were partial responders at 0.1-3.0 mg/kg. In the 0.1 to 3.0 mg/kg range, CD4+ and CD8+ blood T cells had expanded clonally by week 6. Some nonresponders likewise displayed low normalized T-cell clonal expansion.

Regarding this clone: Its antigen is as yet unknown.

Measured with immunoSEQ multiplex PCR; TCRdb has only the in-frame clones, and not every one. The sample gives approximately 48,000 clones, about 87% of which show up once; about 9.4% is in the top ten. V lost 2 bases, J lost 7 bases, and 12 bases lay in between. The CDR3 runs to 13 residues. Germline-derived CDR1 and CDR2 are SGHNT and YYREEE (reference sequence). Sample: CD4+ or CD8+ T cells sorted from blood, taken in a trial of the OX40 agonist ivuxolimab. J is TRBJ1-2 and V is TRBV5-4; D might be TRBD1 (6 bases). The clonotype comes from an adult with an advanced solid tumor such as melanoma, head and neck, liver or kidney cancer. CDR3 nucleotide sequence: TGTGCCAGCAGCTTTAGCGGGGGGCTTGGCTACACCTTC. Encoded protein: CASSFSGGLGYTF.